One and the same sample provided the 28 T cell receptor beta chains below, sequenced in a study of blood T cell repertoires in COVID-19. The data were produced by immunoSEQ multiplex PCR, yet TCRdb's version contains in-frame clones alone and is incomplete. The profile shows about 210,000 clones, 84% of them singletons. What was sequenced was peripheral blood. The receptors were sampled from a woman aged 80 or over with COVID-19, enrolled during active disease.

Here the CDR3 reads CATGTGGRETQYF. CDR3 coding DNA: TGTGCCACCGGGACAGGGGGAAGAGAGACCCAGTACTTC. This chain uses TRBV10-3 with TRBJ2-5; 11 bases match TRBD1. V gave up 10 bases and J gave up 4 bases; unmatched junction bases: 5. The CDR3 length is 13 residues. Germline V gives CDR1 ENHRY, CDR2 SYGVKD.

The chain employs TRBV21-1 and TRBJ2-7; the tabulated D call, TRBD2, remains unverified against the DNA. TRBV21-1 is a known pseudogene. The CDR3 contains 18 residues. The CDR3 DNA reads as TGTGCCAGCAGCAAAGACAGAGGGGGGACTAGCGGGCGGGGGCCCGTGAACTTC. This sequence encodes CASSKDRGGTSGRGPVNF.

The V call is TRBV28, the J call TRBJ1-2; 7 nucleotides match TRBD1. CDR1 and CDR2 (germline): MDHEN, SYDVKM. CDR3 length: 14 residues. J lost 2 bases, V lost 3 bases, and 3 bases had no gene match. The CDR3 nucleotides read TGTGCCAGCAGTTTCCTGACAGGGAACTATGGCTACACCTTC. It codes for CASSFLTGNYGYTF.

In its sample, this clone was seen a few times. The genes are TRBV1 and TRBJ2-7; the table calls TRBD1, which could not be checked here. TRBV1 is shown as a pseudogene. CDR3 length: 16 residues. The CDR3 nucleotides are TGCACCAGCAGCCAATTTCCCGACAGGTCCCCCTACGAGCAGTACTTC. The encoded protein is CTSSQFPDRSPYEQYF.

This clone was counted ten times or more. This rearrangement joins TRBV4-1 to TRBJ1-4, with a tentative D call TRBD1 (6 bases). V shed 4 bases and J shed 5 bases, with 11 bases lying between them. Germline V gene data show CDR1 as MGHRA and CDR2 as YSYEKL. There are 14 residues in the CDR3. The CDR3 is CASSRPDRNEKLFF. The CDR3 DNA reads TGCGCCAGCAGCCGCCCTGACAGGAATGAAAAACTGTTTTTT.

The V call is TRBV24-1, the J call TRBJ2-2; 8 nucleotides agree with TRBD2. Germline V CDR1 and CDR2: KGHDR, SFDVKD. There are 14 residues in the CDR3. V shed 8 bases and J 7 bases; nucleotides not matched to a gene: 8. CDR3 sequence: CATNPGGRVGELFF. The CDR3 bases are TGTGCCACCAACCCGGGAGGGCGGGTCGGGGAGCTGTTTTTT.

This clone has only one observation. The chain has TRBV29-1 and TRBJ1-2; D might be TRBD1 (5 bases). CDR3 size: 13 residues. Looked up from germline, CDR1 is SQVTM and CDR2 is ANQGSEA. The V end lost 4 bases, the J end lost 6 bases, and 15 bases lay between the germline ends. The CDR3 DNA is TGCAGCGTTGCCAGGGCGGGACTAGATGGCTACACCTTC. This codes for CSVARAGLDGYTF.

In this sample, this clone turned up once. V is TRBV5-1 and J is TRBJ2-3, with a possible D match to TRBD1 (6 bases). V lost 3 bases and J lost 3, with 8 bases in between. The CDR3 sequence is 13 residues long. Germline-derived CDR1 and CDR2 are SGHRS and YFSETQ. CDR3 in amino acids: CASSYGQTDTQYF. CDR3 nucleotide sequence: TGCGCCAGCAGCTACGGACAGACAGATACGCAGTATTTT.

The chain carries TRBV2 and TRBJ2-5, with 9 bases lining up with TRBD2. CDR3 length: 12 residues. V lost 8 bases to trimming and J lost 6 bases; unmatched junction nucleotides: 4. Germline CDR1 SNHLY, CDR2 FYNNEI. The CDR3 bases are TGTGCCAGCTTTAGCGGGAGTAAGACCCAGTACTTC. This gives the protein CASFSGSKTQYF. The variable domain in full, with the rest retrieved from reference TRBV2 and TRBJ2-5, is EPEVTQTPSHQVTQMGQEVILRCVPISNHLYFYWYRQILGQKVEFLVSFYNNEISEKSEIFDDQFSVERPDGSNFTLKIRSTKLEDSAMYFCASFSGSKTQYFGPGTRLLVL.

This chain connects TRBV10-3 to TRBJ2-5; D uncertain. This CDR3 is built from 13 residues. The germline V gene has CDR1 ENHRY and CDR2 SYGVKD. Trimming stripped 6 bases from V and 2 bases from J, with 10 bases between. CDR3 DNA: TGTGCCATCAGACAGACGGAACAAGAGACCCAGTACTTC. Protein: CAIRQTEQETQYF.

This CDR3 is CASSSRTGWADEQYF. CDR3 DNA: TGTGCCAGCAGCTCCAGGACGGGATGGGCCGACGAGCAGTACTTC. The chain has TRBV7-9 and TRBJ2-7; the D gene is possibly TRBD2 (5 bases). The germline V gene encodes CDR1 SEHNR and CDR2 FQNEAQ (reference sequence). V lost 4 bases and J lost 5, with 18 bases in between. The CDR3 loop spans 15 amino acids.

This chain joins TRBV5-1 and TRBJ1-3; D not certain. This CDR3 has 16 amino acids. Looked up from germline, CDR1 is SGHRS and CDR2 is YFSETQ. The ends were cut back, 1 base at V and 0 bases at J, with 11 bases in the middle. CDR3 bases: TGCGCCAGCAGCTTGACAGAACAGAGCTCTGGAAACACCATATATTTT. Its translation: CASSLTEQSSGNTIYF.

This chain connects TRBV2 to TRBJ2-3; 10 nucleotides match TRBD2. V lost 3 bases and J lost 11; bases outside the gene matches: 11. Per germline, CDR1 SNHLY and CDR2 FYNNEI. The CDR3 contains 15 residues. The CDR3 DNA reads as TGTGCCAGCAGTGAGGAGGGCCTAGCGGGAGTAAAGCAGTATTTT. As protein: CASSEEGLAGVKQYF.

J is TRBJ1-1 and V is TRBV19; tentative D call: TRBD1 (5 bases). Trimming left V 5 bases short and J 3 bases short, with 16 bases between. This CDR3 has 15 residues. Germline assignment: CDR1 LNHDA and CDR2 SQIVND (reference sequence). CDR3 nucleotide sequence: TGTGCCAGTAGTTCCGACAATAGGGGCGACACTGAAGCTTTCTTT. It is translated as CASSSDNRGDTEAFF.

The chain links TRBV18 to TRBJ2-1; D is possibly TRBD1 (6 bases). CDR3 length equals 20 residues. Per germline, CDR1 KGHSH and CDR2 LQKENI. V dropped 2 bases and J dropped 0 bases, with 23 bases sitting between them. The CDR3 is CASSPTIQGKLFSSYNEQFF. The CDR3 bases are TGTGCCAGCTCACCAACAATACAGGGAAAACTTTTTAGCTCCTACAATGAGCAGTTCTTC.

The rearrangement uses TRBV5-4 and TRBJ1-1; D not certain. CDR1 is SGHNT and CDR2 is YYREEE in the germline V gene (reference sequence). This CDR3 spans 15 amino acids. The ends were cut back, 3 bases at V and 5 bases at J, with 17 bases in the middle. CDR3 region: CASSSKREAGTEAFF. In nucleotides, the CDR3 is TGTGCCAGCAGCTCAAAAAGGGAGGCGGGAACTGAAGCTTTCTTT.

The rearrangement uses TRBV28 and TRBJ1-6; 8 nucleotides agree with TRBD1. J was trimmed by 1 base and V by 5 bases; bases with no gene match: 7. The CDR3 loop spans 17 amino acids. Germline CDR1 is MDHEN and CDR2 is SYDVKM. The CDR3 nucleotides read TGTGCCAGCAGTCCCTCCGACAGGGGATCCTATAATTCACCCCTCCACTTT. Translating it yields CASSPSDRGSYNSPLHF.

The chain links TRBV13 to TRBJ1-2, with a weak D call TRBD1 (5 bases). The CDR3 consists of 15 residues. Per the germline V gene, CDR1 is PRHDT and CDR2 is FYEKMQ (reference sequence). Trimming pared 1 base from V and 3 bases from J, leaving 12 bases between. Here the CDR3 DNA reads TGTGCCAGCAGCTTAGTGACAGTTTGGGACTATGGCTACACCTTC. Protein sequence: CASSLVTVWDYGYTF.

The CDR3 loop is CASSTQGVGEKLFF. DNA for the CDR3: TGCGCCAGCAGCACTCAGGGGGTAGGGGAAAAACTGTTTTTT. The chain joins TRBV5-1 to TRBJ1-4; TRBD1 matches at 7 bases. Trimming removed 4 bases from V and 8 bases from J; junction bases left unmatched: 8. The CDR3 runs 14 residues. Germline CDR1 and CDR2: SGHRS and YFSETQ.

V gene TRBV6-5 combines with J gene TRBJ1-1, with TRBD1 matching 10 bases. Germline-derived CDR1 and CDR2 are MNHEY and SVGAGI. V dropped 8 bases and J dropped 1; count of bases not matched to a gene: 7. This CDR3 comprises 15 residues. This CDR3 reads CASPDRGLKNTEAFF. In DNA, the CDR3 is TGTGCCAGCCCCGACAGGGGGCTTAAGAACACTGAAGCTTTCTTT.

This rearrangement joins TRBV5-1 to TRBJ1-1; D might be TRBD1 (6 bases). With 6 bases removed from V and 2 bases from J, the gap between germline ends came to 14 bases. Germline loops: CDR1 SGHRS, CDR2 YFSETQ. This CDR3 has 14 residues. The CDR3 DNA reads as TGCGCCAGCACCGGGCAGGGGCCTAACACTGAAGCTTTCTTT. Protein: CASTGQGPNTEAFF.

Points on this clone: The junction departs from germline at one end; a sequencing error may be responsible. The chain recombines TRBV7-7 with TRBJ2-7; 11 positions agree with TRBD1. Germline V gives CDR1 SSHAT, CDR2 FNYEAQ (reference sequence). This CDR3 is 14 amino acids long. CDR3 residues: CASSRGTGGYEQYF. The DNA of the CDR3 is TGTGCTAGCAGTAGAGGGACAGGGGGCTACGAGCAGTACTTC.

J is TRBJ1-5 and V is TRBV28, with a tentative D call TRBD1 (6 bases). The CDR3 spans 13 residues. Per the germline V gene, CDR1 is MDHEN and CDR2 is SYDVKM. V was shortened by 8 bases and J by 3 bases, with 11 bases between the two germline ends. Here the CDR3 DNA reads TGTGCCAGCCGGGACACTTTCAATCAGCCCCAGCATTTT. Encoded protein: CASRDTFNQPQHF.

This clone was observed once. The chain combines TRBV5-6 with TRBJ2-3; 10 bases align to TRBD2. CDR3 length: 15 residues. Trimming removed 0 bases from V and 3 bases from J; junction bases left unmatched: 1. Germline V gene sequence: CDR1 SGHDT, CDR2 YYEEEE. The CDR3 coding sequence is TGTGCCAGCAGCTTGGGTAGCGGGGGGACAGATACGCAGTATTTT. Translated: CASSLGSGGTDTQYF.

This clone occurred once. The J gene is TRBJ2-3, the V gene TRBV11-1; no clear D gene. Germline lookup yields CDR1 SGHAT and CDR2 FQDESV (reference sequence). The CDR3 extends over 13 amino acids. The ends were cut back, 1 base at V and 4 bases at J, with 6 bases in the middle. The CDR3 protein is CASSLDGADTQYF. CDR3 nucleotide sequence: TGTGCCAGCAGCTTAGACGGTGCAGATACGCAGTATTTT.

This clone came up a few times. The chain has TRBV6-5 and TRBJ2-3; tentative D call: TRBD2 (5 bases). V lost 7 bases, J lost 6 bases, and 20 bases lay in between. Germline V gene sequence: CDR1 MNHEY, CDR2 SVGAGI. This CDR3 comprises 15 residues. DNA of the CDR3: TGTGCCAGCAATCTTGGGCGGGCACGGGCTGATACGCAGTATTTT. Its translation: CASNLGRARADTQYF.

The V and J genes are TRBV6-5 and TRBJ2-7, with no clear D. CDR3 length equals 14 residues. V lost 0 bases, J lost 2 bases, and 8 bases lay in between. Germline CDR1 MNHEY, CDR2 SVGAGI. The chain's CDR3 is CASSYSTQAYEQYF. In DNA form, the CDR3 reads TGTGCCAGCAGTTACTCGACGCAGGCCTACGAGCAGTACTTC.

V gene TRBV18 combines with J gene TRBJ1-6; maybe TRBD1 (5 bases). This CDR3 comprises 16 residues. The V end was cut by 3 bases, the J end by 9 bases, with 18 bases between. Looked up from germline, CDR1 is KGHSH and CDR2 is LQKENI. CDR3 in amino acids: CASSPPGPGGISPLHF. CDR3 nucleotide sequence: TGTGCCAGCTCACCGCCGGGACCCGGAGGGATTTCACCCCTCCACTTT. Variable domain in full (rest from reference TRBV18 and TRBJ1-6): NAGVMQNPRHLVRRRGQEARLRCSPMKGHSHVYWYRQLPEEGLKFMVYLQKENIIDESGMPKERFSAEFPKEGPSILRIQQVVRGDSAAYFCASSPPGPGGISPLHFGNGTRLTVT.